What follows are 6 T cell receptor beta chains derived from one specimen sequenced in a study of post-analysis software for immune sequencing data. cDNA libraries of TCR beta carried unique molecular identifiers. TCRdb ran MiXCR on the PCR reads and lists one entry per CDR3 protein. There are 150,000 to 200,000 distinct CDR3 sequences in the sample; roughly 35% occur only once, and under 30% lies in the top ten. The sequences come from blood, collected after autologous hematopoietic stem cell transplantation. The origin of the receptors is a girl between 5 and 17 years old with multiple sclerosis.

This clonotype was observed once. V and J are TRBV27 and TRBJ1-1; D unclear. From germline, CDR1 is MNHEY and CDR2 SMNVEV (reference sequence). V lost 2 bases and J 5 bases, leaving 15 bases between the germline ends. This CDR3 is built from 15 residues. The DNA for the CDR3 is TGTGCCAGCAGTTTACCGGGAGGGTTGGGAACTGAAGCTTTCTTT. Translating gives CASSLPGGLGTEAFF.

The chain uses TRBV12-3 or TRBV12-4 and TRBJ2-3; 8 nucleotides agree with TRBD2. CDR3 length: 18 residues. V shed 3 bases, J shed 0 bases, and the junction held 11 bases outside the gene matches. The CDR3 DNA is TGTGCCAGCAGTTTCGGAGAACTAGCGGCAACTAGCACAGATACGCAGTATTTT. It specifies CASSFGELAATSTDTQYF.

This clonotype was observed a handful of times. Germline is not matched at one junction end, which may reflect a read error. The gene calls are TRBV7-7 and TRBJ2-1; TRBD2 is a possible D gene (6 bases). In germline, CDR1 is SSHAT, CDR2 FNYEAQ (reference sequence). The CDR3 is 13 amino acids. DNA of the CDR3: TGTGCTAGCAGCTTTGGGGGGAACAATGAGCAGTTCTTC. Amino acid sequence: CASSFGGNNEQFF. Filled out from reference TRBV7-7 and TRBJ2-1, the complete variable domain reads GAGVSQSPRYKVTKRGQDVTLRCDPISSHATLYWYQQALGQGPEFLTYFNYEAQPDKSGLPSDRFSAERPEGSISTLTIQRTEQRDSAMYRCASSFGGNNEQFFGPGTRLTVL.

This chain connects TRBV6-5 to TRBJ2-6; 7 bases are shared with TRBD1. The germline V gene has CDR1 MNHEY and CDR2 SVGAGI. This CDR3 is 18 amino acids long. V trimming: 5 bases; J trimming: 0 bases; junction bases outside the gene matches: 10. DNA for the CDR3: TGTGCCAGCAGTAACCGGGACAGCCACCTCTCTGGGGCCAACGTCCTGACTTTC. It yields the protein CASSNRDSHLSGANVLTF.

The rearrangement uses TRBV6-6 and TRBJ2-4; 9 bases map to TRBD1. The J call may be wrong; the DNA end is better matched by TRBJ2-7. CDR1 and CDR2 from the germline V gene are MNHNY and SVGAGI (reference sequence). CDR3 size: 16 residues. The CDR3 DNA follows: TGTGCCAGCAGTTACTCTTCGGACAGGGGACACTACGAGCAGTACTTC. Translating it yields CASSYSSDRGHYEQYF.

A note on this clonotype: Its ends do not fully match the called genes, so a read error is possible. This rearrangement joins TRBV7-7 to TRBJ2-4, with a tentative D call TRBD2 (6 bases). Per germline, CDR1 SSHAT and CDR2 FNYEAQ (reference sequence). This CDR3 has 14 residues. The DNA for the CDR3 is TGTGCTAGCAGCTTACGGGGGGCCAAAAACATTCAGTACTTC. Amino acids: CASSLRGAKNIQYF.